This T cell receptor beta chain was captured by sequencing in a study of T cell repertoires in cytomegalovirus infection. Unmatched junction bases numbered 8, after V lost 5 bases and J lost 5 bases. The CDR3 is 14 amino acids. Germline V gene data show CDR1 as SEHNR and CDR2 as FQNEAQ (reference sequence). There are many counts of this clonotype. TCRdb re-called the reads through MiXCR, storing one row per CDR3 protein. Of hundreds of thousands of distinct CDR3 sequences listed, approximately 24% are singletons. The chain is built from TRBV7-9 and TRBJ2-5; TRBD2 aligns across 7 bases. Specimen: CD8+ T cells from PBMCs. The receptor was isolated from a human donor in good health (CMV status not recorded). Some clones in this sample may be carry-over from other donors' samples. CDR3 residues: CASSGGGGEETQYF. The CDR3 DNA follows: TGTGCCAGCAGCGGAGGCGGGGGAGAGGAGACCCAGTACTTC.